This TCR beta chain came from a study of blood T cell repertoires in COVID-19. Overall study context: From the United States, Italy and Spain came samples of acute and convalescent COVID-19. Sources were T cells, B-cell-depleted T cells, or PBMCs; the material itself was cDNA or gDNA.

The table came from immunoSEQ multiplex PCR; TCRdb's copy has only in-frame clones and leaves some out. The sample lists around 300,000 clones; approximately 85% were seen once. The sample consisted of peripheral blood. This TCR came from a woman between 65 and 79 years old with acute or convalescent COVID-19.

DNA of the CDR3: TGTGCCAGCAGTGAGACAGGCAACTATGGCTACACCTTC. The encoded protein is CASSETGNYGYTF. V gene TRBV6-1 combines with J gene TRBJ1-2; a possible D gene is TRBD1 (6 bases). CDR1 is MNHNS and CDR2 is SASEGT in the germline V gene. V lost 3 bases, J lost 2 bases, and 7 bases lay in between. The CDR3 totals 13 residues.